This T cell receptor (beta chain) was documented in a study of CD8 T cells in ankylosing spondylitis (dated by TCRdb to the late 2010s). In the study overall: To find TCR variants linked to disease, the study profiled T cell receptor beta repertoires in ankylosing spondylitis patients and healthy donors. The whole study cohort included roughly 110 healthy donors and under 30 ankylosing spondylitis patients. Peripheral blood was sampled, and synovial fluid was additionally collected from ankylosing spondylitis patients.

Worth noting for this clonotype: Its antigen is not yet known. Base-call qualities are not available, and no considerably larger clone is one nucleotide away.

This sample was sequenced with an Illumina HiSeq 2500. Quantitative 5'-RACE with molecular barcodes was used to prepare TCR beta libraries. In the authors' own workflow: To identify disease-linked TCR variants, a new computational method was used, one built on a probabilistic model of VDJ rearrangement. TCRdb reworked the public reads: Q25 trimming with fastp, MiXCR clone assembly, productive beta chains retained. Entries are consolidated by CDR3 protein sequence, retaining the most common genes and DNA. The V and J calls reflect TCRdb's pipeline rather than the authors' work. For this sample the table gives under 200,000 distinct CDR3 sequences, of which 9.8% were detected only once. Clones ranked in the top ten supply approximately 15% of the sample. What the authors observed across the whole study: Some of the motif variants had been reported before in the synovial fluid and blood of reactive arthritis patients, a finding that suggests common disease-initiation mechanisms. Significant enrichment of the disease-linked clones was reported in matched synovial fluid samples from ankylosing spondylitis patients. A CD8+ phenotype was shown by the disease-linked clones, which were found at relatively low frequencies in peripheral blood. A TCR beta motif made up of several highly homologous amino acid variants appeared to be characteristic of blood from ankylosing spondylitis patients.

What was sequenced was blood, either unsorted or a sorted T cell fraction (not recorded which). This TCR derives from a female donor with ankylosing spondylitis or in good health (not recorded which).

For the CDR3, the sequence is CASRDSGSYYEQYF. The DNA reads as follows: TGTGCCAGCAGGGATAGCGGGAGCTACTACGAGCAGTACTTC. The chain is assembled from TRBV6-2 or TRBV6-3 and TRBJ2-7; TRBD2 aligns with 9 central bases. Its CDR3 holds 14 amino acids, cysteine through phenylalanine. The entry retains the CDR3 DNA only, 42 bases that are in frame from base 1. V is pruned by 6 bases and J by 3 bases, leaving 6 bases of the junction without a gene match. CDR1 and CDR2, per the germline V gene, are MNHEY and SVGEGT.